These 12 T cell receptor beta chains came from one sample sequenced in a study of T cells in Graves' hyperthyroidism and ophthalmopathy. What was amplified from RNA transcripts were TCR beta CDR3 regions. The HTBI primer set was used in a first-round RT-PCR of the TCR CDR3. TCRdb used MiXCR to reprocess the multiplex PCR reads, holding one entry per CDR3 protein. The sample has 460,000 or so distinct CDR3 sequences, around an eighth seen once. The sample comprised blood. Source of these receptors: a woman aged 18 to 35 with Graves' hyperthyroidism.

The sample holds many counts of this clonotype. This chain connects TRBV30 to TRBJ1-1; D is undetermined. The V end lost 2 bases, the J end lost 0 bases, and 7 bases lay between the germline ends. The CDR3 runs 13 residues. CDR1 is GTSNPN, CDR2 SVGIG, per germline (reference sequence). The CDR3 here is CAWSRTVNTEAFF. The CDR3 coding sequence is TGTGCCTGGAGTCGGACTGTGAACACTGAAGCTTTCTTT.

This clonotype was detected ten times or more. The V call is TRBV10-3, the J call TRBJ1-5; 7 bases agree with TRBD1. CDR1 and CDR2 (germline): ENHRY, SYGVKD. The CDR3 loop spans 16 amino acids. J gave up 1 base and V 0 bases, and 3 bases lay outside the gene matches. The CDR3 region is CAISESRGRSNQPQHF. The CDR3 nucleotides are TGTGCCATCAGTGAGTCTAGGGGGCGAAGCAATCAGCCCCAGCATTTT.

This clonotype was seen more than once but under ten times. This chain joins TRBV19 and TRBJ1-2; 7 bases are a match to TRBD1. Germline CDR1 and CDR2: LNHDA and SQIVND (reference sequence). This CDR3 is built from 14 residues. Trimming at V came to 6 bases and at J to 4 bases, leaving 8 bases not matched to a gene. The CDR3 DNA sequence: TGTGCCAGTAGGGGGGACAGATTTTTCTATGGCTACACCTTC. Translating it yields CASRGDRFFYGYTF.

This clonotype was seen repeatedly, ten times or more. This chain connects TRBV18 to TRBJ2-3; TRBD1 agrees at 8 bases. The germline V gene encodes CDR1 KGHSH and CDR2 LQKENI. Trimming cost V 0 bases and J 3 bases; bases outside gene matches: 5. The CDR3 runs 16 residues. The CDR3 sequence is CASSPPGDRRTDTQYF. CDR3 nucleotides: TGTGCCAGCTCACCACCGGGGGACAGGCGTACAGATACGCAGTATTTT. The variable domain in full, completed from reference TRBV18 and TRBJ2-3, reads NAGVMQNPRHLVRRRGQEARLRCSPMKGHSHVYWYRQLPEEGLKFMVYLQKENIIDESGMPKERFSAEFPKEGPSILRIQQVVRGDSAAYFCASSPPGDRRTDTQYFGPGTRLTVL.

This clonotype was counted ten times or more. The rearrangement uses TRBV9 and TRBJ2-1, with TRBD2 identical over 9 bases. CDR3 length: 15 amino acids. Per germline, CDR1 SGDLS and CDR2 YYNGEE. V trimming: 0 bases; J trimming: 4 bases; junction bases outside the gene matches: 2. In DNA, the CDR3 is TGTGCCAGCAGCGTAGTAGCGGGGGTGTACAATGAGCAGTTCTTC. It is translated as CASSVVAGVYNEQFF.

This clonotype appeared many times. The chain links TRBV6-5 to TRBJ1-1, with D tentatively TRBD1 (6 bases). Germline V gives CDR1 MNHEY, CDR2 SVGAGI. V dropped 2 bases and J dropped 1 base, with 11 bases sitting between them. This CDR3 contains 15 residues. CDR3 nucleotides: TGTGCCAGCAGTTACCCCGGGACAAAGAACACTGAAGCTTTCTTT. Encoded protein: CASSYPGTKNTEAFF.

For this clonotype: A clone one base away is much larger, so this may be a read error. This chain links TRBV24-1 with TRBJ2-7, with a weak D call TRBD2 (6 bases). The V end lost 0 bases, the J end lost 7 bases, and 9 bases lay between the germline ends. Germline CDR1 KGHDR, CDR2 SFDVKD. This CDR3 region has 13 residues. This chain's CDR3 is CATSDLLASEQYF. The DNA of the CDR3 is TGTGCCACCAGTGATTTGCTAGCGAGTGAGCAGTACTTC.

This clonotype was seen many times. The chain is built from TRBV12-3 or TRBV12-4 and TRBJ2-7, with D possibly TRBD1 on 7 matching bases. V was clipped by 2 bases and J by 3 bases, with 14 bases between them. This CDR3 has 15 residues. The CDR3 here is CASSLFWQGGYEQYF. CDR3 DNA sequence: TGTGCCAGCAGTTTATTCTGGCAGGGGGGCTACGAGCAGTACTTC.

This clonotype was observed many times. Written as DNA, the CDR3 is TGCGCCAGCAGCCCAGTCAGGGATCCCACTGAAGCTTTCTTT. Translating gives CASSPVRDPTEAFF. The rearrangement links TRBV5-1 to TRBJ1-1; tentative D call: TRBD1 (5 bases). This CDR3 region has 14 residues. The V and J ends lost 4 bases and 4 bases respectively, with 14 bases between them. The germline CDR1 and CDR2 sequences are SGHRS and YFSETQ. Together with reference TRBV5-1 and TRBJ1-1, the CDR3 gives the full variable domain: KAGVTQTPRYLIKTRGQQVTLSCSPISGHRSVSWYQQTPGQGLQFLFEYFSETQRNKGNFPGRFSGRQFSNSRSEMNVSTLELGDSALYLCASSPVRDPTEAFFGQGTRLTVV.

The chain has TRBV7-9 and TRBJ2-2, with TRBD2 matching over 11 bases. CDR1 and CDR2 (germline): SEHNR, FQNEAQ (reference sequence). The CDR3 sequence is 17 residues long. V lost 4 bases to trimming and J lost 6 bases; unmatched junction nucleotides: 10. The CDR3 sequence: CASSSPEIAGGPGELFF. CDR3 bases: TGTGCCAGCAGCTCCCCTGAGATAGCGGGAGGGCCCGGGGAGCTGTTTTTT.

This clonotype was counted ten times or more. The V gene is TRBV29-1, the J gene TRBJ1-1; 9 bases align to TRBD1. The ends lost 3 bases at V and 1 base at J; junction bases unmatched: 3. Germline-derived CDR1 and CDR2 are SQVTM and ANQGSEA. The CDR3 extends over 14 amino acids. In DNA, the CDR3 is TGCAGCGTTGAGGGACAGGGCGGGAACACTGAAGCTTTCTTT. Translation: CSVEGQGGNTEAFF. Combining the CDR3 with reference TRBV29-1 and TRBJ1-1 gives the whole variable domain SAVISQKPSRDICQRGTSLTIQCQVDSQVTMMFWYRQQPGQSLTLIATANQGSEATYESGFVIDKFPISRPNLTFSTLTVSNMSPEDSSIYLCSVEGQGGNTEAFFGQGTRLTVV.

As for this clonotype: With a much larger clone just one base away, this may be a read error. The chain combines TRBV20-1 with TRBJ1-5; D call uncertain. This CDR3 is 14 amino acids long. In germline, CDR1 is DFQATT, CDR2 SNEGSKA (reference sequence). V lost 3 bases, J lost 1 base, and 10 bases lay in between. CDR3 sequence: CSASSCASNQPQHF. The CDR3 DNA reads TGCAGTGCTAGTAGTTGCGCGAGCAATCAGCCCCAGCATTTT.